Given below is one T cell receptor (beta chain) in context. What it binds is not known. These data belong to a study of T cell responses to AZD1222 COVID-19 vaccine. Overall study results and limits: The number of AZD1222 recipients seropositive at baseline was only 6 or 7. Nearly half of spike-specific TCRs reportedly go after variant regions that carry no mutations. Every sample of the repertoires postdated the peak T cell response.

The CDR3 has 13 amino acids. V trimming: 7 bases; J trimming: 6 bases; junction bases outside the gene matches: 9. The V gene's germline CDR1 is SNHLY and CDR2 FYNNEI. The data were produced by immunoSEQ multiplex PCR, yet TCRdb's version contains in-frame clones alone and is incomplete. The sample contains 87,000 or so clones, 70% to 90% of which appear only once. This TCR was recovered from an adult in good health. The specimen was peripheral blood, collected on day 0 of AZD1222 vaccination. V gene TRBV2 combines with J gene TRBJ2-7, with 7 positions matching TRBD1. The CDR3 protein is CASKGKGAGEQYF. The CDR3 DNA reads TGTGCCAGCAAAGGGAAGGGGGCGGGCGAGCAGTACTTC.